The clone carrying this T cell receptor beta chain has a handful of counts. Its antigen is not identified. This record comes from a study of CD8 T cells in Susac syndrome. Findings and caveats of the study: Regarding the TCR sequencing and HLA analysis, the study admitted that a relatively small number of individuals were involved.

Trimming took 5 bases from V and 7 from J; bases not matched to a gene: 17. The germline CDR1 and CDR2 sequences are SGHTA and FQGNSA. The CDR3 runs 17 residues. CD8+ and CD4+ blood T cells underwent TCR beta sequencing. CD8+ and CD4+ T cells were negatively isolated; TEMRA cells were FACS-enriched. Reverse transcription used about 0.45 to 1 ug RNA and random hexamers. With immunoSEQ multiplex PCR, TCR beta CDR3 was amplified across 54 Vbeta and 13 Jbeta. In TCRdb, the immunoSEQ multiplex PCR reads were re-called with MiXCR into one record per CDR3 protein. The profile shows about 400,000 distinct CDR3 sequences, 75% to 90% of them singletons.

The chain couples TRBV7-2 to TRBJ2-1; 7 positions match TRBD2. The sample consisted of CD8+ T cells from PBMCs. This TCR derives from a human donor with multiple sclerosis. The chain's CDR3 is CASSPGGEREIRNEQFF. The DNA of the CDR3 is TGTGCCAGCAGCCCTGGGGGGGAGCGGGAAATTCGGAATGAGCAGTTCTTC.